A selection of T cell receptor beta chains follows, all from one sample in a study of post-analysis software for immune sequencing data. TCRdb passed the PCR reads through MiXCR, listing each CDR3 protein once. The table includes roughly 870,000 distinct CDR3 sequences, roughly 58% detected once. Material: blood. The receptors derive from a girl between 10 and 17 years old with multiple sclerosis. Both conserved end residues are part of each CDR3. A D gene is named only where the DNA matches it firmly. The size of a clone is reported for some rows only, either as once, few or many, or as a class for expanded clones.

j_call	clone_size	v_call	d_call	cdr3_length	cdr3_aa	cdr3_nt
TRBJ2-3	-	TRBV20-1	-	13	CSARDEVTDTQYF	TGCAGTGCTAGAGATGAGGTGACAGATACGCAGTATTTT
TRBJ2-7	few	TRBV10-2	TRBD2	17	CASSESLLTSGSYEQYF	TGCGCCAGCAGTGAGTCCTTATTGACTAGCGGATCCTACGAGCAGTACTTC
TRBJ2-5	few	TRBV2	-	14	CASSEGGTQETQYF	TGTGCCAGCAGTGAAGGGGGGACCCAAGAGACCCAGTACTTC
TRBJ2-7	-	TRBV2	TRBD1	14	CASIGQGASYEQYF	TGTGCCAGCATAGGACAGGGGGCATCATACGAGCAGTACTTC
TRBJ2-5	few	TRBV5-1	-	14	CASSSDREGETQYF	TGCGCCAGCAGCTCGGACAGGGAGGGAGAGACCCAGTACTTC
TRBJ2-5	-	TRBV2	-	13	CASSTQFQETQYF	TGCGCCAGCAGTACACAGTTCCAAGAGACCCAGTACTTC
TRBJ1-2	-	TRBV3-1	-	15	CASSPQSGANYGYTF	TGTGCCAGCAGCCCCCAGTCGGGGGCTAACTATGGCTACACCTTC
TRBJ1-2	few	TRBV7-2	-	10	CASSSYGYTF	TGTGCCAGCAGCTCGTATGGCTACACCTTC
TRBJ2-3	-	TRBV20-1	TRBD2	17	CSAYRLAGGRSTDTQYF	TGCAGTGCTTACCGACTAGCGGGGGGGAGGAGCACAGATACGCAGTATTTT
TRBJ1-5	-	TRBV7-9	-	15	CASSLGRHINQPQHF	TGTGCCAGCAGCTTAGGTAGACACATCAATCAGCCCCAGCATTTT
TRBJ2-7	-	TRBV13	TRBD2	16	CASSRGLAVPSYEQYF	TGTGCCAGCAGCCGGGGACTAGCTGTCCCCTCCTACGAGCAGTACTTC
TRBJ2-5	few	TRBV29-1	TRBD2	17	CSVNSLAGAPFQETQYF	TGCAGCGTTAATTCGCTAGCGGGGGCCCCTTTCCAAGAGACCCAGTACTTC
TRBJ2-2	-	TRBV6-6	-	15	CATQAPGENTGELFF	TGTGCCACCCAAGCCCCCGGGGAGAACACCGGGGAGCTGTTTTTT
TRBJ2-5	-	TRBV20-1	-	12	CSARRPGETQYF	TGCAGTGCTAGAAGGCCAGGAGAGACCCAGTACTTC
TRBJ2-7	few	TRBV4-1	TRBD2	14	CASRPAGGSYEQYF	TGCGCCAGCAGACCAGCGGGGGGATCCTACGAGCAGTACTTC
TRBJ2-7	-	TRBV4-1	-	15	CASSQDSGLGDEQYF	TGCGCCAGCAGCCAAGATTCGGGCCTAGGAGACGAGCAGTACTTC
TRBJ2-7	-	TRBV5-1	TRBD2	15	CASSLRVAGTYEQYF	TGCGCCAGCAGCTTGAGGGTAGCGGGAACCTACGAGCAGTACTTC
TRBJ2-1	-	TRBV20-1	-	12	CSARRDRNEQFF	TGCAGTGCTAGAAGAGATCGCAATGAGCAGTTCTTC
TRBJ2-5	-	TRBV7-2	-	12	CASSLARGAQYF	TGTGCCAGCAGCTTAGCTAGAGGAGCCCAGTACTTC
TRBJ2-1	-	TRBV18	TRBD2	14	CASSPLAGVNEQFF	TGTGCCAGCTCACCTCTAGCGGGAGTCAATGAGCAGTTCTTC
TRBJ2-5	-	TRBV5-1	TRBD1	15	CASQQLGTVQETQYF	TGCGCCAGCCAACAACTGGGGACAGTACAAGAGACCCAGTACTTC
TRBJ1-5	-	TRBV7-2	-	16	CASSLSGAYSNQPQHF	TGTGCCAGCAGCTTATCAGGCGCCTATAGCAATCAGCCCCAGCATTTT
TRBJ2-5	many	TRBV11-2	TRBD1	15	CASRLRDRPQETQYF	TGTGCCAGCAGGCTCCGGGACAGGCCTCAAGAGACCCAGTACTTC
TRBJ2-7	-	TRBV29-1	-	13	CSVESRGFYEQYF	TGCAGCGTAGAGAGCAGGGGATTCTACGAGCAGTACTTC
TRBJ1-2	-	TRBV3-1	-	12	CASSLVSGGYTF	TGTGCCAGCAGCCTTGTATCGGGTGGCTACACCTTC
TRBJ1-4	-	TRBV5-1	-	13	CASSIDRHEKLFF	TGCGCCAGCAGCATCGACAGGCACGAAAAACTGTTTTTT
TRBJ1-2	few	TRBV29-1	-	12	CSLSGAEYGYTF	TGCAGTCTTTCCGGGGCCGAGTATGGCTACACCTTC